The source of this T cell receptor (beta chain) is a study of early T cells in non-severe SARS-CoV-2 infection. Overall study context: Sequencing used unsorted whole-blood bulk RNA, so chains lack pairing.

The CDR3 runs 18 residues. V trimming: 1 base; J trimming: 1 base; junction bases outside the gene matches: 8. Germline values: CDR1 SGHVS, CDR2 FQNEAQ. This clonotype was observed many times. Individual cDNA molecules were tagged with unique molecular identifiers, the study reported. TCRdb re-called the 5' RACE reads with MiXCR, one entry per CDR3 protein. Of more than 90,000 distinct CDR3 sequences in the sample, approximately 11% were seen once. The receptor was derived from an adult who was a healthcare worker with PCR-confirmed SARS-CoV-2 infection or an uninfected control (not recorded which). The chain couples TRBV7-8 to TRBJ1-4, with 8 bases aligning to TRBD1. Sequenced input: whole blood. The CDR3 coding sequence is TGTGCCAGCAGCTTAGTCCAGACAGGGGAGAGAACTAATGAAAAACTGTTTTTT. Its translation is CASSLVQTGERTNEKLFF.